The clone carrying this T cell receptor beta chain is a singleton in its sample. As yet, its antigen is unknown. The CDR3 runs 12 residues. CDR1 and CDR2 from the germline V gene are SGDLS and YYNGEE. V was shortened by 4 bases and J by 8 bases, with 11 bases between the two germline ends. This sample is drawn from a study of cytomegalovirus exposure and HLA in healthy donors. General study results and limits: The authors considered a cluster of highly shared sequence variants likely to be a sequencing artifact.

The PCR had 60 Vbeta and 13 Jbeta primers. Produced via immunoSEQ multiplex PCR; TCRdb's table is partial and in-frame only. The profile covers about 210,000 clones, with 80% to 90% appearing a single time and 2.9% taken by the ten largest. Sequenced material: PBMCs. This sequence was found in a man aged 25-45 years in good health and CMV-seronegative. The rearrangement links TRBV9 to TRBJ2-3; D is uncertain. CDR3 region: CASSPDGATQYF. CDR3 sequence (DNA): TGTGCCAGCAGCCCCGACGGAGCTACGCAGTATTTT.